The entry below gives a single T cell receptor (beta chain) sequence along with its context. Its antigen remains unknown. These data originate in a study of PD-1 blockade in classical Hodgkin lymphoma. Notes on the study in general: Nivolumab initiation under 1 year post-ASCT meant exclusion. Significant TCR diversity gains by C4D1 occurred in CD4+ but not CD8+ cells. Complete responders had baseline diversity similar to newly diagnosed patients.

Each and every patient relapsed after autologous stem cell transplantation, and patients got differing brentuximab vedotin exposure. Sequenced by immunoSEQ multiplex PCR; TCRdb stores in-frame clones only, minus some. The table includes some 95,000 clones, 89% detected once. Germline V gene lookup returns CDR1 SGHNT and CDR2 YYREEE (reference sequence). The junction had 5 bases not matched to a gene; V was cut back by 4 bases and J by 6 bases. This CDR3 region has 14 residues. Source: peripheral blood mononuclear cells (PBMCs), taken before the second cycle of nivolumab. This receptor was obtained from a human donor with classical Hodgkin lymphoma. This rearrangement joins TRBV5-4 to TRBJ2-7, with 12 bases aligning to TRBD2. CDR3 DNA: TGTGCCAGCAGCCCTCTAGCGGGAGGGCTCGAGCAGTACTTC. Its protein product is CASSPLAGGLEQYF. The full variable domain, its missing parts supplied by reference TRBV5-4 and TRBJ2-7, is ETGVTQSPTHLIKTRGQQVTLRCSSQSGHNTVSWYQQALGQGPQFIFQYYREEENGRGNFPPRFSGLQFPNYSSELNVNALELDDSALYLCASSPLAGGLEQYFGPGTRLTVT.